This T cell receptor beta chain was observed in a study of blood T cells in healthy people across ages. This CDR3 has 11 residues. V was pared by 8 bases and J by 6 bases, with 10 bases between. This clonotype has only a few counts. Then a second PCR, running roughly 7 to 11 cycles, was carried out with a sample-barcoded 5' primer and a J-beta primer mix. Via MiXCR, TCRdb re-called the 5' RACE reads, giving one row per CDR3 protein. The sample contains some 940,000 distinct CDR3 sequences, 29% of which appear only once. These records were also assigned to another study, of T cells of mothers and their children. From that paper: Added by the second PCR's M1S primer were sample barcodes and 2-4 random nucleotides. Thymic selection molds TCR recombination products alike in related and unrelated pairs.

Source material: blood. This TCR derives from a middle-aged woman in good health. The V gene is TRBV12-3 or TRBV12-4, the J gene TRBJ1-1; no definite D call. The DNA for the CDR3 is TGTGCCAGCGTTTTTGCTGCTGAAGCTTTCTTT. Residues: CASVFAAEAFF.